These 21 T cell receptor beta chains were all obtained from the same sample, sequenced in a study of OX40 agonist ivuxolimab in advanced cancers. Using immunoSEQ multiplex PCR, the repertoire was profiled, and TCRdb retains in-frame clones only, with some absent. The sample lists tens of thousands of clones, about 85% occurring once. The specimen was CD4+ or CD8+ T cells sorted from blood, collected in a trial of the OX40 agonist ivuxolimab. These receptors all come from an adult with an advanced solid tumor such as melanoma, head and neck, liver or kidney cancer.

The V gene is TRBV12-2, the J gene TRBJ2-3; the table assigns TRBD1, which was not confirmed against the DNA. TRBV12-2 is designated a pseudogene. The CDR3 consists of 17 residues. The CDR3 loop is CASRLRFRTYSTDTQYF. The DNA of the CDR3 is TGTGCAAGTCGCTTAAGGTTCAGGACATATAGCACAGATACGCAGTATTTT.

J is TRBJ2-7 and V is TRBV19; 8 bases map to TRBD1. The CDR3 runs to 16 residues. V was clipped by 5 bases and J by 2 bases; unmatched bases: 11. CDR1 is LNHDA, CDR2 SQIVND, per germline (reference sequence). The CDR3 spells CASSPKSAGQAYEQYF. The DNA of the CDR3 is TGTGCCAGTAGTCCAAAGTCGGCGGGACAGGCCTACGAGCAGTACTTC.

This chain uses TRBV7-8 with TRBJ1-5, with 8 positions matching TRBD1. Germline loops: CDR1 SGHVS, CDR2 FQNEAQ. The junction had 1 base not matched to a gene; V was cut back by 3 bases and J by 6 bases. There are 13 residues in the CDR3. The CDR3 DNA sequence: TGTGCCAGCAGCTTGACAGGGGTTCAGCCCCAGCATTTT. Protein product: CASSLTGVQPQHF.

The chain links TRBV5-1 to TRBJ1-4; D remains ambiguous. Trimming pared 4 bases from V and 10 bases from J, leaving 20 bases between. Germline-derived CDR1 and CDR2 are SGHRS and YFSETQ. There are 15 residues in the CDR3. CDR3 residues: CASSPGIGSRGKLFF. For the CDR3, the DNA is TGCGCCAGCAGCCCGGGTATAGGATCTCGGGGAAAACTGTTTTTT. Combining the CDR3 with reference TRBV5-1 and TRBJ1-4 gives the whole variable domain KAGVTQTPRYLIKTRGQQVTLSCSPISGHRSVSWYQQTPGQGLQFLFEYFSETQRNKGNFPGRFSGRQFSNSRSEMNVSTLELGDSALYLCASSPGIGSRGKLFFGSGTQLSVL.

The rearrangement joins TRBV25-1 to TRBJ2-5; no clear D gene. V was trimmed by 0 bases and J by 0 bases, leaving 5 bases between them. The CDR3 is 14 residues long. Per germline, CDR1 MGHDK and CDR2 SYGVNS. The CDR3 region has the DNA TGTGCCAGCAGTGAATATAACAACCAAGAGACCCAGTACTTC. Amino acids: CASSEYNNQETQYF.

This clone was counted a single time. The chain is built from TRBV7-3 and TRBJ1-1; tentative D call: TRBD1 (6 bases). Between the trimmed V and J ends, which lost 2 bases and 2 bases, there was a span of 12 bases. Germline CDR1 reads SGHTA; CDR2 reads FQGTGA. This CDR3 is 15 amino acids long. The CDR3 DNA reads TGTGCCAGCAGCTTACTTGGGGGCCCCAACACTGAAGCTTTCTTT. Protein sequence: CASSLLGGPNTEAFF.

The rearrangement links TRBV10-3 to TRBJ2-2; no reliable D call. CDR3 length: 14 residues. Trimming shortened V by 1 base and J by 5 bases, and 8 bases separated the two germline ends. The germline CDR1 and CDR2 sequences are ENHRY and SYGVKD. The CDR3 DNA is TGTGCCATCAGTGAGTGGCAGCATACCGGGGAGCTGTTTTTT. It codes for CAISEWQHTGELFF.

This clone was seen just once. The chain links TRBV2 to TRBJ2-5; D uncertain. CDR1 and CDR2 from the germline V gene are SNHLY and FYNNEI. V dropped 5 bases and J dropped 2 bases, with 15 bases sitting between them. This CDR3 region has 15 residues. The CDR3 is CASSTRTNRQETQYF. As DNA, the CDR3 is TGTGCCAGCAGTACTCGGACGAACAGACAAGAGACCCAGTACTTC.

The J gene is TRBJ2-7, the V gene TRBV28, with D perhaps being TRBD1 or TRBD2 (5 bases each). The germline V gene encodes CDR1 MDHEN and CDR2 SYDVKM. The ends were cut back, 0 bases at V and 6 bases at J, with 6 bases in the middle. The CDR3 covers 12 residues. CDR3 in DNA: TGTGCCAGCAGTTTATGGAGGGGCGAGCAGTACTTC. Encoded protein: CASSLWRGEQYF.

The chain combines TRBV7-6 with TRBJ1-1, with TRBD1 as a possible D gene (6 bases). Trimming cost V 3 bases and J 1 base, with 6 bases left between them. There are 13 residues in the CDR3. Germline loops: CDR1 SGHVS, CDR2 FNYEAQ. Here the CDR3 reads CASSLGQNTEAFF. CDR3 DNA sequence: TGTGCCAGCAGCTTGGGACAGAACACTGAAGCTTTCTTT.

This chain links TRBV2 with TRBJ1-2; D not resolved. V was trimmed by 7 bases and J by 0 bases, leaving 9 bases between them. Germline lookup yields CDR1 SNHLY and CDR2 FYNNEI. This CDR3 spans 13 amino acids. The CDR3 DNA is TGTGCCAGCAAAGGGAAAGCTAACTATGGCTACACCTTC. It encodes CASKGKANYGYTF.

This chain joins TRBV19 and TRBJ2-3; D is possibly TRBD2 (5 bases). Germline V gene lookup returns CDR1 LNHDA and CDR2 SQIVND (reference sequence). V lost 5 bases to trimming and J lost 6 bases, with 12 bases between them. The CDR3 length is 13 residues. In nucleotides, the CDR3 is TGTGCCAGTAGTGCGGGCCTGTTGGATACGCAGTATTTT. It specifies CASSAGLLDTQYF.

The chain uses TRBV6-5 and TRBJ1-1; tentative D call: TRBD1 (5 bases). The CDR3 is 13 amino acids. V was shortened by 4 bases and J by 0 bases, with 6 bases between the two germline ends. Germline values: CDR1 MNHEY, CDR2 SVGAGI. The CDR3 DNA is TGTGCCAGCAGTTTACAGGTGAACACTGAAGCTTTCTTT. Protein product: CASSLQVNTEAFF.

The V gene is TRBV7-2, the J gene TRBJ2-1, with a weak D call TRBD2 (6 bases). Trimming cost V 5 bases and J 4 bases, with 12 bases left between them. The CDR3 has 14 residues. Germline V gene lookup returns CDR1 SGHTA and CDR2 FQGNSA. Here the CDR3 DNA reads TGTGCCAGCAGCCCCTTCGGGGGTTACAATGAGCAGTTCTTC. The encoded protein is CASSPFGGYNEQFF.

The chain joins TRBV28 to TRBJ1-5; 8 bases are shared with TRBD1. After removal of 5 bases from V and 5 bases from J, the junction contained 5 bases not matched to a gene. CDR1 is MDHEN and CDR2 is SYDVKM in the germline V gene. The CDR3 runs to 14 residues. The CDR3 loop reads CASSTGQGDQPQHF. DNA of the CDR3: TGTGCCAGCAGTACAGGACAGGGAGATCAGCCCCAGCATTTT. Looking up the rest from reference TRBV28 and TRBJ1-5 gives the full variable domain: DVKVTQSSRYLVKRTGEKVFLECVQDMDHENMFWYRQDPGLGLRLIYFSYDVKMKEKGDIPEGYSVSREKKERFSLILESASTNQTSMYLCASSTGQGDQPQHFGDGTRLSIL.

J is TRBJ2-1 and V is TRBV7-3, with 13 bases that match TRBD2. The CDR3 runs 16 residues. V shed 1 base, J shed 6 bases, and the junction held 3 bases outside the gene matches. Germline CDR1 SGHTA, CDR2 FQGTGA. The CDR3 coding sequence is TGTGCCAGCAGCTTAAGTGGACTAGCGGGAGCCAATGAGCAGTTCTTC. It codes for CASSLSGLAGANEQFF. Drawing the rest from reference TRBV7-3 and TRBJ2-1, the complete variable domain is GAGVSQTPSNKVTEKGKYVELRCDPISGHTALYWYRQSLGQGPEFLIYFQGTGAADDSGLPNDRFFAVRPEGSVSTLKIQRTERGDSAVYLCASSLSGLAGANEQFFGPGTRLTVL.

The chain uses TRBV6-7 and TRBJ2-1; D not resolved. TRBV6-7 is an open reading frame whose function is uncertain. CDR3 length equals 10 residues. V was pared by 6 bases and J by 7 bases, with 4 bases between. The CDR3 sequence: CASRENEQFF. The CDR3 region has the DNA TGTGCCAGCAGGGAGAATGAGCAGTTCTTC.

J is TRBJ2-2 and V is TRBV5-1; D uncertain. Germline V lookup: CDR1 SGHRS, CDR2 YFSETQ. The CDR3 loop spans 16 amino acids. Trimming stripped 0 bases from V and 0 bases from J, with 9 bases between. The CDR3 sequence: CASSLEVTANTGELFF. The CDR3 bases are TGCGCCAGCAGCTTGGAGGTTACTGCGAACACCGGGGAGCTGTTTTTT. Full variable domain (outside the CDR3, taken from reference TRBV5-1 and TRBJ2-2): KAGVTQTPRYLIKTRGQQVTLSCSPISGHRSVSWYQQTPGQGLQFLFEYFSETQRNKGNFPGRFSGRQFSNSRSEMNVSTLELGDSALYLCASSLEVTANTGELFFGEGSRLTVL.

On this clone: Additional DNA sequences in this sample encode the identical CDR3. The chain links TRBV30 to TRBJ1-5; the D is unclear. The CDR3 length is 13 residues. Germline CDR1 reads GTSNPN; CDR2 reads SVGIG (reference sequence). Deletions cut 1 base from V and 7 bases from J, with 11 bases between. CDR3 sequence (DNA): TGTGCCTGGAGTGGAGGAGGAGGACAGCCCCAGCATTTT. This encodes CAWSGGGGQPQHF.

The chain employs TRBV5-1 and TRBJ2-7; D is unclear. The germline CDR1 and CDR2 sequences are SGHRS and YFSETQ. The CDR3 contains 14 residues. Trimming removed 0 bases from V and 3 bases from J, with 10 bases in between. CDR3 in amino acids: CASSLDGSGYEQYF. Written as DNA, the CDR3 is TGCGCCAGCAGCTTGGATGGATCAGGCTACGAGCAGTACTTC. Filled out from reference TRBV5-1 and TRBJ2-7, the complete variable domain reads KAGVTQTPRYLIKTRGQQVTLSCSPISGHRSVSWYQQTPGQGLQFLFEYFSETQRNKGNFPGRFSGRQFSNSRSEMNVSTLELGDSALYLCASSLDGSGYEQYFGPGTRLTVT.

This chain links TRBV20-1 with TRBJ2-1; D unclear. This CDR3 spans 10 amino acids. Germline loops: CDR1 DFQATT, CDR2 SNEGSKA (reference sequence). The V gene lost 4 bases and the J gene lost 6 bases, with 4 bases spanning the gap. The CDR3 sequence is CSAILNEQFF. CDR3 nucleotide sequence: TGCAGTGCTATCCTCAATGAGCAGTTCTTC.